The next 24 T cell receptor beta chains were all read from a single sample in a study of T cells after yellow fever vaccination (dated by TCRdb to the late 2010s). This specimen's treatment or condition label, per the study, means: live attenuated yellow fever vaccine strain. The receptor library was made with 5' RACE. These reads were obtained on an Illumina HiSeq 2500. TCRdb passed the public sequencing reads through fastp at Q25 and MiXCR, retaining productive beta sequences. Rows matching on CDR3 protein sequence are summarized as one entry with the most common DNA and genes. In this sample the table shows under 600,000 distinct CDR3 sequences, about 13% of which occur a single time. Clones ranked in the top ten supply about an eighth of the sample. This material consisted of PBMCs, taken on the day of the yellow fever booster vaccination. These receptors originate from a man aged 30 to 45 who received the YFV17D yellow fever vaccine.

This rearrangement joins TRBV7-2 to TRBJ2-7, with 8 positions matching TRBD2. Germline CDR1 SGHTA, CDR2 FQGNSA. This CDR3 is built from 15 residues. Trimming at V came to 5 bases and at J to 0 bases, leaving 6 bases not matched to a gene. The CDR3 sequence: CASSGLAGSSYEQYF. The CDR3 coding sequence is TGTGCCAGCAGCGGTCTAGCGGGTAGCTCCTACGAGCAGTACTTC.

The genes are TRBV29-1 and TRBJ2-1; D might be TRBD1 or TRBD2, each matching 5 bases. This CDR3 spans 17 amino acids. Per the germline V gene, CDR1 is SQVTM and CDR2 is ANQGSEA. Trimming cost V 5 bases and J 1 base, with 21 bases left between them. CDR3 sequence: CSVLSLLGDTSYNEQFF. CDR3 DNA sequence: TGCAGCGTTTTATCCTTACTAGGGGATACATCCTACAATGAGCAGTTCTTC.

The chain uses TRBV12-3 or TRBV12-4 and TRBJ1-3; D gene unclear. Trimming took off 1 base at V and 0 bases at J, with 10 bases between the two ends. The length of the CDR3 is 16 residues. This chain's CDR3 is CASSLGPTSSGNTIYF. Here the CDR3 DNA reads TGTGCCAGCAGTTTAGGACCGACTAGCTCTGGAAACACCATATATTTT.

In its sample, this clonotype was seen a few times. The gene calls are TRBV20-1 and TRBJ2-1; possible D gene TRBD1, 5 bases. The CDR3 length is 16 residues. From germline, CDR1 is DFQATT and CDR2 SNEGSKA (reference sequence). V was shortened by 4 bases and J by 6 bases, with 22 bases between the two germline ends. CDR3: CSATLQWGRSPNEQFF. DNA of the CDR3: TGCAGTGCTACCCTCCAGTGGGGCAGGTCCCCCAATGAGCAGTTCTTC.

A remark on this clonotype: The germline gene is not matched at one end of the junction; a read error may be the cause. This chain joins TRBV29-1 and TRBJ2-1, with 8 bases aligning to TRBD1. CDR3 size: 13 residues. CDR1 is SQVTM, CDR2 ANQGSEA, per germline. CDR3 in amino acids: CSVAHPTGGSSIF. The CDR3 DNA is TGCAGCGTTGCCCACCCTACAGGGGGAAGTTCGATCTTC.

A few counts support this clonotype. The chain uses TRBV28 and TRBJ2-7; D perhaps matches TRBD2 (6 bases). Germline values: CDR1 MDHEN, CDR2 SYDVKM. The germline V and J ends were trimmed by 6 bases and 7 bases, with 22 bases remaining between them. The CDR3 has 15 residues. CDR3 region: CASRRRLDIGVEQYF. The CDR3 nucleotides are TGTGCCAGCAGACGCCGACTAGACATTGGGGTGGAGCAGTACTTC.

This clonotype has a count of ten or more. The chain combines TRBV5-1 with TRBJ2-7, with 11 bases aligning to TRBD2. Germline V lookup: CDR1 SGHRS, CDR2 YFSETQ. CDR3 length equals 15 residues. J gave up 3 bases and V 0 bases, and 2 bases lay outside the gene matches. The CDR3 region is CASSLAGTSGYEQYF. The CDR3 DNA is TGCGCCAGCAGCTTGGCCGGGACTAGCGGCTACGAGCAGTACTTC.

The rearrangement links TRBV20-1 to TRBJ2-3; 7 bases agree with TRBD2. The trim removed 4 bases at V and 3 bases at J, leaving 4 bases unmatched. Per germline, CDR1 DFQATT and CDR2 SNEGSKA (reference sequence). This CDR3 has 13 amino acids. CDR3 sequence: CSANGGSTDTQYF. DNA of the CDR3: TGCAGTGCTAATGGCGGGAGTACAGATACGCAGTATTTT.

CDR3 sequence reads: CASSQDRNNSPLHF. The CDR3 DNA sequence: TGCGCCAGCAGCCAAGACAGAAATAATTCACCCCTCCACTTT. J is TRBJ1-6 and V is TRBV4-3, with D unresolved. Per germline, CDR1 LGHNA and CDR2 YSLEER. Trimming removed 0 bases from V and 5 bases from J, with 5 bases in between. CDR3 size: 14 residues.

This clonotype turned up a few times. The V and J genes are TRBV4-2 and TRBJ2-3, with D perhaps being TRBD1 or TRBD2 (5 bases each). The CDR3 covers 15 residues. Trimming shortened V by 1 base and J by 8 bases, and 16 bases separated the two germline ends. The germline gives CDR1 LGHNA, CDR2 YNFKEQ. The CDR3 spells CASSQGGASLFTQYF. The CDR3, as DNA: TGTGCCAGCAGCCAAGGAGGGGCTAGCCTGTTTACGCAGTATTTT.

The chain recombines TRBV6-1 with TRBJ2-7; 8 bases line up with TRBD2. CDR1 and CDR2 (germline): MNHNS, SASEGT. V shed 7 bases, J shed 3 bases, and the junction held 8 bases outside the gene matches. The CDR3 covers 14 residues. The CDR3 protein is CASTRGGGGYEQYF. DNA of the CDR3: TGTGCCAGCACCCGGGGGGGAGGAGGCTACGAGCAGTACTTC.

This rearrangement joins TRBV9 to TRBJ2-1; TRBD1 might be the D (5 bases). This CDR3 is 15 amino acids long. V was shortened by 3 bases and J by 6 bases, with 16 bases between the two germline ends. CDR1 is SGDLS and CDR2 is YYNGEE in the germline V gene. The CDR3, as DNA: TGTGCCAGCAGCGCTCACCCCGACAGAATCAATGAGCAGTTCTTC. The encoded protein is CASSAHPDRINEQFF.

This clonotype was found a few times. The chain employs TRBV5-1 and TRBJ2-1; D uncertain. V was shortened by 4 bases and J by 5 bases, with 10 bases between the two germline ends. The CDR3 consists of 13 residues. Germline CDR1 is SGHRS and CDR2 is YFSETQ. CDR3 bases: TGCGCCAGCAGCCAAGGTTACCACAATGAGCAGTTCTTC. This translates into CASSQGYHNEQFF.

CDR3 protein: CSARDIRTGPETQYF. For the CDR3, the DNA is TGCAGTGCTAGAGATATCAGGACAGGGCCGGAGACCCAGTACTTC. The rearrangement uses TRBV20-1 and TRBJ2-5, with 8 bases fitting TRBD1. The trim removed 0 bases at V and 5 bases at J, leaving 8 bases unmatched. The CDR3 loop spans 15 amino acids. Looked up from germline, CDR1 is DFQATT and CDR2 is SNEGSKA (reference sequence).

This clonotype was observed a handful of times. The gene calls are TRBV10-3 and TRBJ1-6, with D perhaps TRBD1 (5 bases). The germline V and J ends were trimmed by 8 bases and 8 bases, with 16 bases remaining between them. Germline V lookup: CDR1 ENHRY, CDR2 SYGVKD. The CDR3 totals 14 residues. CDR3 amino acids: CAIQGPGQDSPLHF. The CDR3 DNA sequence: TGTGCCATCCAGGGCCCAGGGCAGGATTCACCCCTCCACTTT.

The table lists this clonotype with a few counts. The DNA for the CDR3 is TGCAGTGGAATTGGGGGCGCGACTAATGAAAAACTGTTTTTT. It encodes CSGIGGATNEKLFF. The chain joins TRBV20-1 to TRBJ1-4, with a tentative D call TRBD1 (6 bases). The CDR3 has 14 amino acids. Trimming took off 7 bases at V and 2 bases at J, with 14 bases between the two ends. Germline assignment: CDR1 DFQATT and CDR2 SNEGSKA (reference sequence).

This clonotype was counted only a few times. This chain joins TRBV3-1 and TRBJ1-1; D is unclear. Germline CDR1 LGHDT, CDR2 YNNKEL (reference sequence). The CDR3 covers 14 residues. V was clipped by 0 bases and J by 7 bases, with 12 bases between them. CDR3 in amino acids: CASSQDTTNGEAFF. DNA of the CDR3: TGTGCCAGCAGCCAAGATACCACTAATGGTGAAGCTTTCTTT.

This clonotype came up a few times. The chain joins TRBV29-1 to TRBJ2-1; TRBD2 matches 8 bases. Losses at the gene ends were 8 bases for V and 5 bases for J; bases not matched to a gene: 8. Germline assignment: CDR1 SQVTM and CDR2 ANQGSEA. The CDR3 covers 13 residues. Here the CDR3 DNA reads TGCAGCCCCAGCGGGAGTTTAGACAATGAGCAGTTCTTC. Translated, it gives CSPSGSLDNEQFF.

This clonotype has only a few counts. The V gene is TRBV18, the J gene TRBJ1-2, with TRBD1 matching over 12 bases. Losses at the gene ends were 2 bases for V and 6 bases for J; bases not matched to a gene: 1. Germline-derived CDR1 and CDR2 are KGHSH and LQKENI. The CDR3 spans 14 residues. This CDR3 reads CASSPGTGGHGYTF. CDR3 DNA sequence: TGTGCCAGCTCACCAGGGACAGGGGGCCATGGCTACACCTTC.

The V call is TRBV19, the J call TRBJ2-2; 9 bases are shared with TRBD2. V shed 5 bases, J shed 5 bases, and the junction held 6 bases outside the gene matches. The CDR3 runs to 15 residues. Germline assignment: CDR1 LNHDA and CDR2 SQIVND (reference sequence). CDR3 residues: CASSPMAGGTGELFF. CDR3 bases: TGTGCCAGTAGTCCGATGGCGGGAGGGACCGGGGAGCTGTTTTTT.

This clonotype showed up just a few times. CDR3 DNA: TGCAGTGCCAGCCCGCCGGGGCGGAGCAATCAGCCCCAGCATTTT. Its protein is CSASPPGRSNQPQHF. The rearrangement uses TRBV20-1 and TRBJ1-5; TRBD1 might be the D (5 bases). CDR1 DFQATT and CDR2 SNEGSKA come from the germline V gene (reference sequence). With 6 bases removed from V and 1 base from J, the gap between germline ends came to 16 bases. The CDR3 spans 15 residues.

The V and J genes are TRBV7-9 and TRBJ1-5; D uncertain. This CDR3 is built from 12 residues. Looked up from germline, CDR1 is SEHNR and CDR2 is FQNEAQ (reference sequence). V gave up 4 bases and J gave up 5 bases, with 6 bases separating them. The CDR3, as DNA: TGTGCCAGCAGCTCGCAAGATCAGCCCCAGCATTTT. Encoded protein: CASSSQDQPQHF.

The CDR3: CASSFRGAEVTDTQYF. CDR3 DNA sequence: TGTGCCAGCAGCTTTCGGGGGGCGGAAGTCACAGATACGCAGTATTTT. This chain joins TRBV7-8 and TRBJ2-3, with D maybe TRBD2 (7 bases). The CDR3 contains 16 residues. The germline V and J ends were trimmed by 3 bases and 2 bases, with 15 bases remaining between them. The V gene's germline CDR1 is SGHVS and CDR2 FQNEAQ. Complete variable domain (other parts from reference TRBV7-8 and TRBJ2-3): GAGVSQSPRYKVAKRGQDVALRCDPISGHVSLFWYQQALGQGPEFLTYFQNEAQLDKSGLPSDRFFAERPEGSVSTLKIQRTQQEDSAVYLCASSFRGAEVTDTQYFGPGTRLTVL.

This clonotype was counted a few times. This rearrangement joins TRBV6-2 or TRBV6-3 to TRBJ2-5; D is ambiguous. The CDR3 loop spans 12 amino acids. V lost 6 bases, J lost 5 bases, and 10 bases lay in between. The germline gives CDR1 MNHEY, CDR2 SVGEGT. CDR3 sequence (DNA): TGTGCCAGCAGCAATCCTAGGGAGACCCAGTACTTC. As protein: CASSNPRETQYF.